The rows below give T cell receptor beta chains drawn from one sample of a study of blood T cell repertoires in COVID-19. TCRdb keeps only in-frame clones here, not all; method: immunoSEQ multiplex PCR. The profile shows hundreds of thousands of clones, roughly 89% of them singletons. Sequencing used PBMCs or T cells enriched from blood (not recorded which). These receptors were collected from a woman aged 18-29 years with acute COVID-19. Each CDR3 is given with its conserved first and last residue. A D gene is named only where the DNA matches it firmly. Size is omitted from some rows. Given values are once, few, many or a class for expanded clones.

d_gene	v_gene	j_gene	abundance	CDR3nt	CDR3aa
TRBD1	TRBV5-1	TRBJ1-2	.	TGCGCCAGCAGCTTGAGGGGACAGGACTATGGCTACACCTTC	CASSLRGQDYGYTF
TRBD1	TRBV2	TRBJ2-5	.	TGTGCCAGCAGTATTGGACAGGTCGGGATAGAGACCCAGTACTTC	CASSIGQVGIETQYF
.	TRBV28	TRBJ1-5	.	TGTGCCAGCAACCTCTTCGGGCGGGGAGGCAATCAGCCCCAGCATTTT	CASNLFGRGGNQPQHF
.	TRBV6-2/TRBV6-3	TRBJ1-5	.	TGTGCCAGCAGTGAGTCCAATCAGCCCCAGCATTTT	CASSESNQPQHF
.	TRBV27	TRBJ1-5	.	TGTGCCAGCAGTTTATCGGGCAGGGCTTCCAATCAGCCCCAGCATTTT	CASSLSGRASNQPQHF
.	TRBV27	TRBJ2-5	once	TGTGCCAGCAGTCGGCAGGGTAGCGAGACCCAGTACTTC	CASSRQGSETQYF
.	TRBV28	TRBJ2-7	.	TGTGCCAGCGCTCAAGCTTCGGGATCCTACGAGCAGTACTTC	CASAQASGSYEQYF
.	TRBV19	TRBJ2-7	.	TGTGCCAGTGGAGTTAGGGGCGGGAACTACGAGCAGTACTTC	CASGVRGGNYEQYF
.	TRBV10-1	TRBJ1-1	.	TGCGCCAGCAGTGAGTTCACCGGGACAGAAGCTTTCTTT	CASSEFTGTEAFF
.	TRBV15	TRBJ2-5	.	TGTGCCACCAGCAGAGTCGGGGGCCAAGAGACCCAGTACTTC	CATSRVGGQETQYF
TRBD1	TRBV4-3	TRBJ1-1	.	TGCGCCAGCAGCCAAGCATGGACAGGGGGCCTCATGGTCACTGAAGCTTTCTTT	CASSQAWTGGLMVTEAFF
TRBD2	TRBV11-2	TRBJ2-7	.	TGTGCCAGCAGCCCCCGACTAGCGACCTACGAGCAGTACTTC	CASSPRLATYEQYF
.	TRBV27	TRBJ2-7	.	TGTGCCAGCTCCCCTGCGATCGGGTCCGAGCAGTACTTC	CASSPAIGSEQYF
TRBD1	TRBV5-6	TRBJ2-3	.	TGTGCCAGCAGCTTCGGACAGGGCACAGATACGCAGTATTTT	CASSFGQGTDTQYF
.	TRBV25-1	TRBJ1-6	.	TGTGCCAGCAGAGGGGGTCGGAATTCACCCCTCCACTTT	CASRGGRNSPLHF
TRBD2	TRBV4-2	TRBJ2-7	.	TGTGCCAGCAGCCAAGAGGCTAGCGGCCTACGGTACGAGCAGTACTTC	CASSQEASGLRYEQYF
.	TRBV4-1	TRBJ2-5	.	TGCGCCAGCAGCCAAGATCGGGTGTATCAAGAGACCCAGTACTTC	CASSQDRVYQETQYF
.	TRBV7-9	TRBJ2-5	once	TGTGCCAGCAGTTGGGGGGTCGGGGAGACCCAGTACTTC	CASSWGVGETQYF
TRBD2	TRBV4-2	TRBJ2-1	.	TGTGCCAGCAGCCAAGATCCAGAGGGGACTAGCGGATACAATGAGCAGTTCTTC	CASSQDPEGTSGYNEQFF
.	TRBV4-3	TRBJ1-4	.	TGCGCCAGCAGCCACCTCGACAGGTGGGGCGAAAAACTGTTTTTT	CASSHLDRWGEKLFF
TRBD2	TRBV4-2	TRBJ2-3	.	TGTGCCAGCAGGGGTGGCGGGACTAGCGGCGATACGCAGTATTTT	CASRGGGTSGDTQYF
TRBD1	TRBV7-6	TRBJ2-2	few	TGTGCCAGCAGCCCTAGAGGGGGCGACACCGGGGAGCTGTTTTTT	CASSPRGGDTGELFF
.	TRBV7-8	TRBJ2-7	.	TGTGCCAGCAGCGAGGGTAGGGGGATGTACGAGCAGTACTTC	CASSEGRGMYEQYF
.	TRBV29-1	TRBJ1-3	.	TGCAGCGTTGCACAGAACTCTGGAAACACCATATATTTT	CSVAQNSGNTIYF
TRBD1	TRBV28	TRBJ1-1	once	TGTGCCAGCAGTTTAATAGGGACAGGGAACCCAATGAACACTGAAGCTTTCTTT	CASSLIGTGNPMNTEAFF
.	TRBV14	TRBJ2-3	.	TGTGCCAGCAGCCAGTATTTTCCCCCCGGAGATACGCAGTATTTT	CASSQYFPPGDTQYF
TRBD1	TRBV9	TRBJ2-1	.	TGTGCCAGCGGTGGGGACAGGGGATACAATGAGCAGTTCTTC	CASGGDRGYNEQFF
.	TRBV29-1	TRBJ2-1	.	TGCAGCGTTGGTGGTGGTAGAGGATCCTACAATGAGCAGTTCTTC	CSVGGGRGSYNEQFF
TRBD2	TRBV3-1/TRBV3-2	TRBJ2-2	.	TGTGCCAGCAGCCAAATTAACACCGGGAGGTCGTACACCGGGGAGCTGTTTTTT	CASSQINTGRSYTGELFF
TRBD1	TRBV3-1/TRBV3-2	TRBJ1-3	.	TGTGCCAGCAGCCTAGCCGGGACAGGGGGCTCTGGAAACACCATATATTTT	CASSLAGTGGSGNTIYF
.	TRBV9	TRBJ2-1	.	TGTGCCAGCAGCGCACAAATCTACAATGAGCAGTTCTTC	CASSAQIYNEQFF
TRBD2	TRBV4-1	TRBJ2-1	once	TGCGCCAGCAGCCAACTCGGGACTAGCGGAAAGCACAATGAGCAGTTCTTC	CASSQLGTSGKHNEQFF
.	TRBV7-8	TRBJ1-2	.	TGTGCCAGCAGCTTAAGGCAGGGGCATGGCTACACCTTC	CASSLRQGHGYTF
TRBD1	TRBV25-1	TRBJ1-2	.	TGTGCCAGCAGCGACCGAACACCGAGACAGGGTAATTATGGCTACACCTTC	CASSDRTPRQGNYGYTF
TRBD1	TRBV6-5	TRBJ2-7	.	TGTGCCAGCAGTAGGGGACAGGGGTCAGCCTACGAGCAGTACTTC	CASSRGQGSAYEQYF
TRBD2	TRBV18	TRBJ2-1	.	TGTGCCAGCTCACCCCCCTTTACTAGCGGGAAAAACAATGAGCAGTTCTTC	CASSPPFTSGKNNEQFF
TRBD1	TRBV27	TRBJ1-4	.	TGTGCCAGCAGTTTACTTTCCCCCGGGACAGGGAAGCGCCACCCAAAACTGTTTTTT	CASSLLSPGTGKRHPKLFF
TRBD2	TRBV6-5	TRBJ2-3	few	TGTGCCAGCAGTTCCCGGCGGGAGCGGCCAGATACGCAGTATTTT	CASSSRRERPDTQYF
.	TRBV20-1	TRBJ1-5	.	TGCAGTGCTAGTCGTCGCAATCAGCCCCAGCATTTT	CSASRRNQPQHF
.	TRBV12-3/TRBV12-4	TRBJ1-3	.	TGTGCCAGCAGTTTACTCTCTGGAAACACCATATATTTT	CASSLLSGNTIYF
TRBD2	TRBV20-1	TRBJ2-1	.	TGCAGTGCTAGTGGGTGGAGACTAGCAGGCAATGAGCAGTTCTTC	CSASGWRLAGNEQFF
.	TRBV28	TRBJ1-3	.	TGTGCCAGCAGTTTCCCTCGAGATTCCGGAAACACCATATATTTT	CASSFPRDSGNTIYF
TRBD1	TRBV9	TRBJ2-1	.	TGTGCCAGCAGCGGAGGGACAGGTCTTGACAATGAGCAGTTCTTC	CASSGGTGLDNEQFF
TRBD1	TRBV12-3/TRBV12-4	TRBJ1-1	.	TGTGCCAGCAGAAGGGACAGGGCCCAAGCTTTCTTT	CASRRDRAQAFF
TRBD2	TRBV10-2	TRBJ2-7	.	TGCGCCAGCGGCGGACTAGCGGCCTACGAGCAGTACTTC	CASGGLAAYEQYF
.	TRBV19	TRBJ2-1	.	TGTGCCAGTAGTATTCTGTCGACAGGAAACAATGAGCAGTTCTTC	CASSILSTGNNEQFF
.	TRBV30	TRBJ1-1	.	TGTGCCTGGAGTGTACTTCCCCCAGGCAACACTGAAGCTTTCTTT	CAWSVLPPGNTEAFF
TRBD1	TRBV4-2	TRBJ2-3	.	TGTGCCAGCAGCCTGGGGACAGGCACAGATACGCAGTATTTT	CASSLGTGTDTQYF
TRBD1	TRBV19	TRBJ1-2	.	TGTGCCAGTAGTATTATCCTGGACAGGGCGGCGATTTATGGCTACACCTTC	CASSIILDRAAIYGYTF
TRBD2	TRBV7-2	TRBJ2-1	.	TGTGCCAGCAGCTCACTAGCGGGAGGGCGCAATGAGCAGTTCTTC	CASSSLAGGRNEQFF
.	TRBV10-3	TRBJ2-7	.	TGTGCCATCAGTGAGGGTTGGTCCTCTATTGGGCAGTACTTC	CAISEGWSSIGQYF
.	TRBV4-2	TRBJ2-6	.	TGTGCCAGCAACAATGAACAGGGCTCTGGGGCCAACGTCCTGACTTTC	CASNNEQGSGANVLTF
.	TRBV6-1	TRBJ1-6	.	TGTGCCAGCAGTGAAAGCGGTAGGGTTTCACCCCTCCACTTT	CASSESGRVSPLHF
.	TRBV30	TRBJ2-5	.	TGTGCCTGGAGTGTAGCCGATGAGACCCAGTACTTC	CAWSVADETQYF
TRBD1	TRBV5-1	TRBJ2-1	.	TGCGCCAGCAGCTTGGGAGCACTAGGGGGCTTCAATGAGCAGTTCTTC	CASSLGALGGFNEQFF
TRBD1	TRBV7-9	TRBJ1-6	.	TGTGCCAGCAGCCAGGGGACAGGTGGAGGGTCACCCCTCCACTTT	CASSQGTGGGSPLHF
TRBD1	TRBV5-1	TRBJ2-3	.	TGCGCCAGCAGCTCGACAGGGGCGGGGAGGTCCTTTGGATCAGATACGCAGTATTTT	CASSSTGAGRSFGSDTQYF
TRBD2	TRBV27	TRBJ2-1	.	TGTGCCAGCAGTTTATCGTTTAGCGGGAGCCATGAGCAGTTCTTC	CASSLSFSGSHEQFF